This T cell receptor (beta chain) was observed in a study of T cell repertoires in cytomegalovirus infection. Findings and limits, study-wide: The study found HLA-C-restricted CMV-specific TCR beta clonotypes dominating the ex vivo response.

TCRdb called the reads again in MiXCR, with one record for every CDR3 protein. The data hold around 280,000 distinct CDR3 sequences, with about a tenth observed a single time. This CDR3 region has 14 residues. J lost 6 bases, V lost 5 bases, and 6 bases had no gene match. The germline gives CDR1 MNHEY, CDR2 SVGEGT. This clonotype came up many times. Its antigen is unidentified. The source is a human donor in good health (CMV status not recorded). Some clones in this sample may be carry-over from other donors' samples. The sample consisted of PBMCs. This chain joins TRBV6-2 or TRBV6-3 and TRBJ2-7; 11 bases line up with TRBD2. In nucleotides, the CDR3 is TGTGCCAGCAGTGTTAGCGGGGGGGCCGGCGAGCAGTACGTC. Translation: CASSVSGGAGEQYV.